The source of this TCR beta chain is a study of T-cell memory formation after mild COVID-19. Each CDR3 protein gets one entry after TCRdb re-called the 5' RACE reads with MiXCR. Counted here are under 450,000 distinct CDR3 sequences, 20% to 25% occurring once; the ten biggest clones make up 21%. V lost 5 bases, J lost 8 bases, and 21 bases lay in between. CDR3 size: 16 residues. This chain links TRBV12-3 or TRBV12-4 with TRBJ1-4; TRBD1 might be the D (6 bases). The material sequenced was PBMCs or a T cell subset sorted from them (not recorded which). This receptor was identified in a man aged 18-30 years who had mild COVID-19 (a few samples of this study predate the infection). Cell type and time point are not known. CDR3 DNA sequence: TGTGCCAGCAGTCTAGGACCACAGGGATTCGACGAAAAACTGTTTTTT. Translating gives CASSLGPQGFDEKLFF.